This TCR beta chain was profiled in a study of siplizumab effects on memory and regulatory T cells. TCRdb's table, derived via immunoSEQ multiplex PCR, lists solely in-frame clones and lacks some. The table includes about 72,000 clones, about 90% detected once. The CDR3 covers 16 residues. CDR1 is SGDLS and CDR2 is YYNGEE in the germline V gene. V dropped 0 bases and J dropped 4; count of bases not matched to a gene: 1. Specimen: CD8+ T cells sorted from blood. J is TRBJ2-1 and V is TRBV9; 13 bases match TRBD2. The source is a human donor in good health. CDR3 nucleotides: TGTGCCAGCAGCGTAGAGGGACTAGCGGGGTACAATGAGCAGTTCTTC. As protein: CASSVEGLAGYNEQFF.